The following is a TCR beta chain sequence with its context. This clonotype was observed a handful of times. The antigen this receptor binds is unknown. No base quality information exists; no much larger clone differs at one position. The CDR3 holds 16 amino acids from the cysteine to the phenylalanine. Of the read, only the CDR3 DNA is kept; its 48 bases are in frame from base 1. The germline V gene (reference sequence) gives CDR1 as DFQATT and CDR2 as SNEGSKA. V and J are trimmed by 3 bases and 2 bases, and the gene matches miss 10 bases of the junction. Libraries were made using PCR. For sequencing, an Illumina HiSeq 2500 was employed. To normalize quantification of the TCRbeta repertoire, the TCR libraries were built with molecular barcoding that relied on unique molecular identifiers. The public reads were reanalyzed by TCRdb: fastp trimming at Q25, MiXCR alignment, in-frame beta chains only. Rows matching on CDR3 protein sequence are summarized as one entry with the most common DNA and genes. For this sample the table gives approximately 240,000 distinct CDR3 sequences, of which approximately 9.5% were detected only once. The ten largest make up over 5.5% of the sample.

This entry comes from a study of T-cell reconstitution after alpha-beta-depleted transplantation in children (dated by TCRdb to the mid-2010s). General notes on the study: Using TCR repertoire profiling, the study followed T-cell immune reconstitution in a quantitative way in children after TCRalphabeta/CD19-depleted allogeneic hematopoietic cell transplantation.

The receptor chain draws on TRBV20-1 and TRBJ2-3; 8 middle bases align to TRBD2. The origin of this receptor is a human donor who donated a stem cell graft to a child with acute lymphoblastic leukemia. This material consisted of PBMCs from the stem cell graft donor, taken from the stem cell graft. The nucleotides read TGCAGTGCTAGGGGGACTAGGAAGAGAGCCACAGATACGCAGTATTTT. It encodes CSARGTRKRATDTQYF.